This T cell receptor beta chain was observed in a study of T cells in Graves' hyperthyroidism and ophthalmopathy. General study results and limits: A 13 V-J model separated ophthalmopathy from stable hyperthyroidism. In blood, most of the thyroid clonotypes expanded above 0.001 were also present.

The CDR3 loop spans 15 amino acids. After removal of 4 bases from V and 7 bases from J, the junction contained 8 bases not matched to a gene. Germline CDR1 reads SGHRS; CDR2 reads YFSETQ. Diagnostic assessment was based on clinical symptoms, serum thyroxine and TRAb, thyroid ultrasound and orbital computed tomography. Amplification targeted TCR beta CDR3 regions from RNA transcripts. The TCR CDR3 was amplified in a first-round RT-PCR using the HTBI primer set. TCRdb analysed the multiplex PCR reads with MiXCR anew, one entry per CDR3 protein. Of roughly 500,000 distinct CDR3 sequences listed, approximately 48% are singletons. With respect to this clonotype: The antigen is not known.

The clonotype comes from an adult woman with Graves' disease, either hyperthyroidism or ophthalmopathy (not recorded which). The specimen was peripheral blood or thyroid tissue (not recorded which). V is TRBV5-1 and J is TRBJ1-2; 12 positions agree with TRBD1. The CDR3 loop is CASSPGQGAVFGYTF. DNA of the CDR3: TGCGCCAGCAGCCCGGGACAGGGGGCCGTATTTGGCTACACCTTC.